Below, 27 T cell receptor beta chains from the same sample are listed, as sequenced in a study of vaccination and CD4 T cells after COVID-19. Sequenced with the Oncomine TCR Beta short-read assay was DNA taken from cultured CD4+ T cells. TCRdb re-called the PCR reads with MiXCR, one entry per CDR3 protein. Of thousands of distinct CDR3 sequences listed, 48% are singletons. Noted treatment: roughly nine-day PBMC culture with coronavirus spike peptide pools or control peptides (ViraFEST assay). No antigens are known for them. Source material: CD4+ T cells from blood, cultured in vitro. These receptors all stem from a human donor who had recovered from COVID-19.

The CDR3 is CASSSRDSMNTEAFF. The CDR3 bases are TGTGCCAGCAGCTCAAGGGACTCCATGAACACTGAAGCTTTCTTT. The chain is built from TRBV7-9 and TRBJ1-1; TRBD1 might be the D (5 bases). CDR1 and CDR2 from the germline V gene are SEHNR and FQNEAQ (reference sequence). The CDR3 totals 15 residues. V was pared by 4 bases and J by 0 bases, with 12 bases between.

The chain carries TRBV18 and TRBJ1-2; D unresolved. There are 14 residues in the CDR3. The V end lost 3 bases, the J end lost 2 bases, and 10 bases lay between the germline ends. Per germline, CDR1 KGHSH and CDR2 LQKENI. The CDR3 is CASSPQATNYGYTF. The DNA for the CDR3 is TGTGCCAGCTCACCGCAGGCCACCAACTATGGCTACACCTTC.

This chain uses TRBV27 with TRBJ1-6; maybe TRBD1 (5 bases). Germline V lookup: CDR1 MNHEY, CDR2 SMNVEV (reference sequence). V lost 0 bases to trimming and J lost 8 bases, with 14 bases between them. CDR3 length equals 16 residues. The CDR3 is CASSLSSSGGDSPLHF. The DNA for the CDR3 is TGTGCCAGCAGTTTATCGTCTTCTGGGGGAGATTCACCCCTCCACTTT.

The table lists this clonotype with a few counts. The chain recombines TRBV19 with TRBJ1-6; D may be TRBD1 (6 bases). Per the germline V gene, CDR1 is LNHDA and CDR2 is SQIVND (reference sequence). CDR3 size: 18 residues. Trimming removed 5 bases at V and 2 bases at J, with 19 bases between. DNA for the CDR3: TGTGCCAGTAGTCTATACTCGCGGGGGGCCACCTATAATTCACCCCTCCACTTT. Protein sequence: CASSLYSRGATYNSPLHF.

This chain uses TRBV4-1 with TRBJ2-7; tentative D call: TRBD2 (5 bases). The CDR3 contains 15 residues. CDR1 and CDR2 from the germline V gene are MGHRA and YSYEKL. The V end lost 1 base, the J end lost 0 bases, and 10 bases lay between the germline ends. CDR3 amino acids: CASSQGQEASYEQYF. DNA for the CDR3: TGCGCCAGCAGCCAAGGCCAGGAGGCCTCCTACGAGCAGTACTTC.

This clonotype was counted only a few times. J is TRBJ2-5 and V is TRBV4-2; 11 bases are a match to TRBD2. This CDR3 has 15 residues. The germline V gene has CDR1 LGHNA and CDR2 YNFKEQ. Losses at the gene ends were 2 bases for V and 5 bases for J; bases not matched to a gene: 4. The CDR3 is CASSQTSGSGETQYF. CDR3 in DNA: TGTGCCAGCAGCCAAACTAGCGGGAGCGGGGAGACCCAGTACTTC.

This clonotype showed up just a few times. CDR3: CASLPPGDWKNTEAFF. The CDR3 DNA is TGTGCCAGCCTTCCCCCCGGGGACTGGAAGAACACTGAAGCTTTCTTT. J is TRBJ1-1 and V is TRBV28; TRBD1 is a possible D gene (5 bases). The V and J ends lost 8 bases and 1 base respectively, with 20 bases between them. This CDR3 comprises 16 residues. Germline values: CDR1 MDHEN, CDR2 SYDVKM.

The chain couples TRBV19 to TRBJ2-1; a possible D gene is TRBD1 (6 bases). V lost 5 bases and J lost 0, with 11 bases in between. The CDR3 covers 15 residues. CDR1 is LNHDA, CDR2 SQIVND, per germline (reference sequence). Written as DNA, the CDR3 is TGTGCCAGTAGTTGGCGACAGGTCTCCTACAATGAGCAGTTCTTC. It encodes CASSWRQVSYNEQFF.

V is TRBV12-3 or TRBV12-4 and J is TRBJ1-1; 9 nucleotides match TRBD1. There are 11 residues in the CDR3. The V and J ends lost 3 bases and 11 bases, in that order; junction bases with no gene match: 1. The CDR3 spells CASSFGQGAFF. The CDR3 bases are TGTGCCAGCAGTTTTGGACAGGGGGCTTTCTTT.

This clonotype was counted only a few times. V is TRBV19 and J is TRBJ2-4, with no clear D. The CDR3 sequence is 13 residues long. CDR1 and CDR2 (germline): LNHDA, SQIVND (reference sequence). The V end was cut by 4 bases, the J end by 9 bases, with 13 bases between. The CDR3 protein is CASSRGGIGIQYF. CDR3 DNA sequence: TGTGCCAGTAGTAGGGGTGGTATCGGCATTCAGTACTTC. Full variable domain (remainder filled in from reference TRBV19 and TRBJ2-4): DGGITQSPKYLFRKEGQNVTLSCEQNLNHDAMYWYRQDPGQGLRLIYYSQIVNDFQKGDIAEGYSVSREKKESFPLTVTSAQKNPTAFYLCASSRGGIGIQYFGAGTRLSVL.

A few counts support this clonotype. The CDR3, as DNA: TGTGCCAGCAGTGAAGCTGGGGGGGACTATGGCTACACCTTC. This sequence encodes CASSEAGGDYGYTF. The genes are TRBV6-1 and TRBJ1-2, with a tentative D call TRBD1 (5 bases). Germline V CDR1 and CDR2: MNHNS, SASEGT. The CDR3 is 14 residues long. V lost 0 bases to trimming and J lost 3 bases, with 8 bases between them.

By share, this clonotype ranks as large. The chain has TRBV7-2 and TRBJ1-1; D may be TRBD1 (6 bases). The CDR3 has 13 amino acids. Trimming pared 5 bases from V and 4 bases from J, leaving 11 bases between. From germline, CDR1 is SGHTA and CDR2 FQGNSA. The CDR3 here is CASSTRGGTEAFF. In DNA form, the CDR3 reads TGTGCCAGCAGCACCAGGGGTGGCACTGAAGCTTTCTTT.

This chain uses TRBV28 with TRBJ1-1; tentative D call: TRBD1 (6 bases). This CDR3 has 11 residues. Trimming took off 8 bases at V and 6 bases at J, with 10 bases between the two ends. CDR1 and CDR2 from the germline V gene are MDHEN and SYDVKM. Here the CDR3 reads CASSQGAEAFF. CDR3 nucleotides: TGTGCCAGCTCACAGGGAGCTGAAGCTTTCTTT.

Turning to this clonotype: Being one base from a much bigger clone, this may be a read error. The chain couples TRBV7-2 to TRBJ1-2, with D unresolved. CDR1 is SGHTA, CDR2 FQGNSA, per germline. V was pared by 4 bases and J by 4 bases, with 10 bases between. The CDR3 contains 13 residues. CDR3 sequence: CASSSGSSYGYTF. Here the CDR3 DNA reads TGTGCCAGCAGCTCTGGCTCCTCCTATGGCTACACCTTC.

This rearrangement joins TRBV7-6 to TRBJ2-2; D possibly matches TRBD1 or TRBD2 (5 bases each). The germline CDR1 and CDR2 sequences are SGHVS and FNYEAQ. This CDR3 region has 15 residues. Trimming took off 0 bases at V and 2 bases at J, with 7 bases between the two ends. The CDR3 here is CASSLAGGNTGELFF. CDR3 sequence (DNA): TGTGCCAGCAGCTTAGCTGGGGGTAACACCGGGGAGCTGTTTTTT. Based on the CDR3 plus reference TRBV7-6 and TRBJ2-2, the full variable domain is GAGVSQSPRYKVTKRGQDVALRCDPISGHVSLYWYRQALGQGPEFLTYFNYEAQQDKSGLPNDRFSAERPEGSISTLTIQRTEQRDSAMYRCASSLAGGNTGELFFGEGSRLTVL.

This clonotype was observed a few times. This sequence joins TRBV6-2 or TRBV6-3 and TRBJ2-5, with D perhaps TRBD2 (6 bases). The CDR3 contains 15 residues. Looked up from germline, CDR1 is MNHEY and CDR2 is SVGEGT. Deletions cut 0 bases from V and 5 bases from J, with 13 bases between. The CDR3 is CASSYSRGTSETQYF. CDR3 nucleotides: TGTGCCAGCAGTTACTCGCGGGGAACGTCGGAGACCCAGTACTTC.

The CDR3 coding sequence is TGTGCCAGCAGTTTATCTCGGCTAAACACCGGGGAGCTGTTTTTT. Its protein is CASSLSRLNTGELFF. The V call is TRBV27, the J call TRBJ2-2; D is undetermined. This CDR3 is built from 15 residues. Germline V lookup: CDR1 MNHEY, CDR2 SMNVEV (reference sequence). V was pared by 0 bases and J by 2 bases, with 7 bases between.

The chain employs TRBV2 and TRBJ2-1; 16 positions agree with TRBD2. CDR3 length: 16 residues. The germline V gene has CDR1 SNHLY and CDR2 FYNNEI. V lost 6 bases and J lost 15; bases outside the gene matches: 14. The CDR3 is CASSKDGTSGRAEVFF. Written as DNA, the CDR3 is TGTGCCAGCAGCAAGGACGGGACTAGCGGGAGGGCCGAGGTGTTCTTC.

The J gene is TRBJ2-2, the V gene TRBV24-1, with TRBD1 identical over 10 bases. Losses at the gene ends were 4 bases for V and 6 bases for J; bases not matched to a gene: 4. Germline loops: CDR1 KGHDR, CDR2 SFDVKD. The CDR3 extends over 15 amino acids. The chain's CDR3 is CATSEPGTGAGELFF. CDR3 bases: TGTGCCACCAGTGAACCCGGGACAGGGGCCGGGGAGCTGTTTTTT.

The chain recombines TRBV15 with TRBJ2-2; D gene unclear. Germline V lookup: CDR1 LNHNV, CDR2 YYDKDF (reference sequence). Between the trimmed V and J ends, which lost 0 bases and 6 bases, there was a span of 5 bases. CDR3 length equals 13 residues. The DNA for the CDR3 is TGTGCCACCAGCAGAGATAAGGCCGGGGAGCTGTTTTTT. Protein product: CATSRDKAGELFF.

The V gene is TRBV19, the J gene TRBJ2-7; 7 positions agree with TRBD1. The germline V gene encodes CDR1 LNHDA and CDR2 SQIVND (reference sequence). The length of the CDR3 is 15 residues. With 3 bases clipped from V and 3 bases from J, the junction kept 8 bases outside the gene matches. The CDR3 coding sequence is TGTGCCAGTAGTATCACTGGACAGGTGATCTACGAGCAGTACTTC. Translating gives CASSITGQVIYEQYF.

The V call is TRBV7-8, the J call TRBJ1-4, with D perhaps matching TRBD1 (5 bases). The CDR3 spans 15 residues. The V gene's germline CDR1 is SGHVS and CDR2 FQNEAQ. Trimming left V 5 bases short and J 7 bases short, with 17 bases between. The DNA of the CDR3 is TGTGCCAGCAGCCCCTGGACCCAGGGTGCTGAAAAACTGTTTTTT. It encodes CASSPWTQGAEKLFF.

This clonotype was observed once. This chain connects TRBV20-1 to TRBJ2-7; 8 bases map to TRBD2. CDR3 length equals 14 residues. From germline, CDR1 is DFQATT and CDR2 SNEGSKA (reference sequence). The V gene end was trimmed by 3 bases and the J gene end by 2 bases; junction bases not matched to a gene: 6. In DNA form, the CDR3 reads TGCAGTGCTAGTAGACTAGCGATGACCTACGAGCAGTACTTC. The encoded protein is CSASRLAMTYEQYF.

This clonotype is judged hyperexpanded. J is TRBJ2-7 and V is TRBV15, with 10 positions matching TRBD2. From germline, CDR1 is LNHNV and CDR2 YYDKDF (reference sequence). The CDR3 has 19 amino acids. With V trimmed by 1 base and J by 7 bases, 19 bases remained unmatched. The CDR3 bases are TGTGCCACCAGCAGAGGTCTAGCGGGAGCCGTCCGGGCCCTTGGTGAGCAGTACTTC. Amino acid sequence: CATSRGLAGAVRALGEQYF. The complete variable domain, with remaining parts taken from reference TRBV15 and TRBJ2-7, reads DAMVIQNPRYQVTQFGKPVTLSCSQTLNHNVMYWYQQKSSQAPKLLFHYYDKDFNNEADTPDNFQSRRPNTSFCFLDIRSPGLGDTAMYLCATSRGLAGAVRALGEQYFGPGTRLTVT.

This clonotype was seen only a few times. This chain joins TRBV14 and TRBJ2-3; D call uncertain. Trimming took off 3 bases at V and 1 base at J, with 8 bases between the two ends. This CDR3 region has 14 residues. The germline V gene has CDR1 SGHDN and CDR2 FVKESK. This chain's CDR3 is CASSQGGGTDTQYF. In DNA form, the CDR3 reads TGTGCCAGCAGCCAGGGTGGTGGCACAGATACGCAGTATTTT.

This clonotype has just a few counts. The CDR3 protein is CASSGRDSSYNEQFF. CDR3 nucleotides: TGTGCCAGCAGCGGTCGGGACAGCTCCTACAATGAGCAGTTCTTC. The J gene is TRBJ2-1, the V gene TRBV5-5, with 7 nucleotides matching TRBD1. The CDR3 loop spans 15 amino acids. The V and J ends lost 4 bases and 0 bases, in that order; junction bases with no gene match: 4. Germline V lookup: CDR1 SGHKS, CDR2 YYEKEE (reference sequence). Drawing the rest from reference TRBV5-5 and TRBJ2-1, the complete variable domain is DAGVTQSPTHLIKTRGQQVTLRCSPISGHKSVSWYQQVLGQGPQFIFQYYEKEERGRGNFPDRFSARQFPNYSSELNVNALLLGDSALYLCASSGRDSSYNEQFFGPGTRLTVL.

This clonotype was picked up a small number of times. This chain joins TRBV6-1 and TRBJ1-2; 10 positions match TRBD1. The ends lost 6 bases at V and 8 bases at J; junction bases unmatched: 9. The CDR3 has 14 residues. Per germline, CDR1 MNHNS and CDR2 SASEGT. The CDR3 here is CASRGQGEGGGYTF. The CDR3 nucleotides are TGTGCCAGCAGAGGACAGGGGGAGGGAGGGGGCTACACCTTC.